This T cell receptor beta chain was recorded in a study of T cells in Graves' hyperthyroidism and ophthalmopathy. This clonotype was seen many times. This CDR3 is 13 amino acids long. CDR1 is MNHEY, CDR2 SMNVEV, per germline (reference sequence). V lost 5 bases to trimming and J lost 7 bases; unmatched junction nucleotides: 5. Amplification of TCR beta CDR3 regions used RNA as the template. First-round RT-PCR with HTBI primers amplified the TCR CDR3 region. TCRdb reprocessed the multiplex PCR reads via MiXCR and lists one record per CDR3 protein. This sample has over 500,000 distinct CDR3 sequences, with roughly 17% found just once.

The sequence was obtained from a woman aged 18-29 years with Graves' ophthalmopathy. The rearrangement uses TRBV27 and TRBJ1-5; 7 positions match TRBD1. Sequenced: blood. CDR3 in DNA: TGTGCCAGCAGTATAACAGGGGCACAGCCCCAGCATTTT. Translating it yields CASSITGAQPQHF.